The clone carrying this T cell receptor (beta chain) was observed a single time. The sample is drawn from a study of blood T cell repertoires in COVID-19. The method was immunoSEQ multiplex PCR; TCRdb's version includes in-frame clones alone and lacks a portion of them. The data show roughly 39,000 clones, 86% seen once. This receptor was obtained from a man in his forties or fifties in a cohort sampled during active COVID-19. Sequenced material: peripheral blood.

CDR3 residues: CASSVYRGLDGNTIYF. In nucleotides, the CDR3 is TGTGCCAGCAGCGTATACAGGGGGCTTGATGGAAACACCATATATTTT. This chain connects TRBV5-8 to TRBJ1-3; 9 nucleotides match TRBD1. In germline, CDR1 is SGHTS, CDR2 YDEGEE. Trimming cost V 4 bases and J 3 bases; bases outside gene matches: 8. This CDR3 has 16 residues.